The 3 T cell receptor beta chains presented below share a single source sample, sequenced in a study of T cell responses to AZD1222 COVID-19 vaccine. The table came from immunoSEQ multiplex PCR; TCRdb's copy has only in-frame clones and leaves some out. The data show approximately 150,000 clones, around 93% seen once. Sample: peripheral blood, taken 28 days after the second AZD1222 dose. These receptors originate from an adult who received the AZD1222 COVID-19 vaccine.

The chain is built from TRBV19 and TRBJ1-2; the match to TRBD1 covers 8 bases. Germline lookup yields CDR1 LNHDA and CDR2 SQIVND (reference sequence). CDR3 length: 15 residues. V trimming: 7 bases; J trimming: 7 bases; junction bases outside the gene matches: 14. The CDR3 protein is CASITLQGAMGGYTF. The DNA for the CDR3 is TGTGCCAGTATCACTCTCCAGGGGGCTATGGGTGGCTACACCTTC.

The chain is built from TRBV2 and TRBJ2-5; 11 positions agree with TRBD2. CDR1 is SNHLY, CDR2 FYNNEI, per germline. The junction had 10 bases not matched to a gene; V was cut back by 7 bases and J by 9 bases. The CDR3 loop spans 14 amino acids. This chain's CDR3 is CASTPSGGPQPQYF. The CDR3 bases are TGTGCCAGCACTCCTAGCGGGGGGCCCCAGCCCCAGTACTTC.

This clone has just one count. The chain has TRBV11-3 and TRBJ2-7; D gene uncertain. Germline assignment: CDR1 SGHNT and CDR2 YENEEA. Trimming removed 5 bases from V and 0 bases from J, with 11 bases in between. The length of the CDR3 is 14 residues. CDR3 amino acids: CASSPFDGSYEQYF. DNA for the CDR3: TGTGCCAGCAGCCCATTCGACGGCTCCTACGAGCAGTACTTC.